The 8 T cell receptor beta chains below all came from one sample that was sequenced in a study of blood T cell repertoires in COVID-19. The method was immunoSEQ multiplex PCR; TCRdb's version includes in-frame clones alone and lacks a portion of them. The sample lists approximately 210,000 clones, about four fifths occurring once. The sequenced material came from peripheral blood. These receptors originate from a woman aged 70 to 79 with active or convalescent COVID-19.

The chain joins TRBV6-6 to TRBJ2-2, with 11 positions matching TRBD1. The V gene's germline CDR1 is MNHNY and CDR2 SVGAGI (reference sequence). The CDR3 runs 17 residues. The ends lost 5 bases at V and 3 bases at J; junction bases unmatched: 8. The CDR3 DNA is TGTGCCAGCAGTCCGGGACAGGGGGTAAGGCACACCGGGGAGCTGTTTTTT. It specifies CASSPGQGVRHTGELFF.

V is TRBV7-9 and J is TRBJ2-1, with 8 bases that match TRBD2. Germline V lookup: CDR1 SEHNR, CDR2 FQNEAQ (reference sequence). With V trimmed by 2 bases and J by 7 bases, 4 bases remained unmatched. The CDR3 has 14 amino acids. The CDR3 here is CASSLSSGWNEQFF. The CDR3 DNA reads TGTGCCAGCAGCTTATCTAGCGGGTGGAATGAGCAGTTCTTC. Filled out from reference TRBV7-9 and TRBJ2-1, the complete variable domain reads DTGVSQNPRHKITKRGQNVTFRCDPISEHNRLYWYRQTLGQGPEFLTYFQNEAQLEKSRLLSDRFSAERPKGSFSTLEIQRTEQGDSAMYLCASSLSSGWNEQFFGPGTRLTVL.

The rearrangement uses TRBV4-2 and TRBJ1-1; no clear D. V was trimmed by 1 base and J by 5 bases, leaving 8 bases between them. CDR3 size: 13 residues. In germline, CDR1 is LGHNA, CDR2 YNFKEQ. In nucleotides, the CDR3 is TGTGCCAGCAGCCAAGGTCAGGTAACTGAAGCTTTCTTT. Its translation is CASSQGQVTEAFF.

The chain has TRBV4-1 and TRBJ1-2; D gene uncertain. The CDR3 is 15 amino acids. Germline CDR1 reads MGHRA; CDR2 reads YSYEKL. V was shortened by 4 bases and J by 0 bases, with 12 bases between the two germline ends. The CDR3 is CASSLPTYANYGYTF. The DNA of the CDR3 is TGCGCCAGCAGCCTCCCGACTTATGCTAACTATGGCTACACCTTC.

This clone was seen more than once but under ten times. The rearrangement joins TRBV6-5 to TRBJ1-4; 10 bases are a match to TRBD1. Trimming cost V 7 bases and J 6 bases; bases outside gene matches: 5. Germline-derived CDR1 and CDR2 are MNHEY and SVGAGI. CDR3 length: 14 amino acids. DNA for the CDR3: TGTGCCAGCAAGACAGGGGGCGGGTATGAAAAACTGTTTTTT. It is translated as CASKTGGGYEKLFF.

The chain uses TRBV4-1 and TRBJ2-2; D remains unclear. Trimming stripped 0 bases from V and 4 bases from J, with 12 bases between. The CDR3 extends over 16 amino acids. CDR1 and CDR2 (germline): MGHRA, YSYEKL. The CDR3 spells CASSQDENRFTGELFF. The CDR3 DNA sequence: TGCGCCAGCAGCCAAGATGAGAACAGATTCACCGGGGAGCTGTTTTTT.

This chain joins TRBV28 and TRBJ2-3, with 8 bases matching TRBD2. Germline V gives CDR1 MDHEN, CDR2 SYDVKM. The CDR3 is made up of 16 amino acids. The junction had 5 bases not matched to a gene; V was cut back by 3 bases and J by 0 bases. The CDR3 sequence is CASSLSASGSTDTQYF. The CDR3 coding sequence is TGTGCCAGCAGTTTGTCGGCTAGCGGGAGCACAGATACGCAGTATTTT.

This sequence joins TRBV28 and TRBJ1-1, with 8 nucleotides matching TRBD1. The V gene's germline CDR1 is MDHEN and CDR2 SYDVKM. The CDR3 is 18 residues long. After removal of 5 bases from V and 3 bases from J, the junction contained 17 bases not matched to a gene. CDR3 nucleotide sequence: TGTGCCAGCAGTACGATACAAAACCCGACAGGGGATGACACTGAAGCTTTCTTT. Encoded protein: CASSTIQNPTGDDTEAFF.